This TCR beta chain was documented in a study of blood T cell repertoires in COVID-19. As for the study in general: In each case, the material was cDNA or gDNA derived from T cells, B-cell-depleted T cells, or PBMCs.

Clones were sequenced by immunoSEQ multiplex PCR, and TCRdb holds only the in-frame ones, with some missing. The data hold roughly 300,000 clones, with 65% to 90% observed a single time. This clone was counted only a few times. CDR1 is SGHRS, CDR2 YFSETQ, per germline. Germline trimming cut 4 bases from V and 6 bases from J; bases unmatched to any gene: 7. The CDR3 is 14 amino acids. The sequence derives from a woman aged 55-69 years with active or convalescent COVID-19. Sequencing used peripheral blood. The V and J genes are TRBV5-1 and TRBJ2-7, with 10 bases that match TRBD1. CDR3 sequence (DNA): TGCGCCAGCAGCCCGCGACAGGGGGCGGGCGAGCAGTACTTC. Translation gives CASSPRQGAGEQYF.